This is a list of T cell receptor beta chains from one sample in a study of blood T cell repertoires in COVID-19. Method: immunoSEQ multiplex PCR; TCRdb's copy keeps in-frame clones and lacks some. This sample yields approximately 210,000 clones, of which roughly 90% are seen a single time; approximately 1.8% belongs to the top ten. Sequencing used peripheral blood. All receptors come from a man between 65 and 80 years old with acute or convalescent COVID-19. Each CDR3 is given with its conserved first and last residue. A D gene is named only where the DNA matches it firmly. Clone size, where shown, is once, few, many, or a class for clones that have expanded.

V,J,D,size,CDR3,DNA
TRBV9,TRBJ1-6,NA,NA,CASSVAQGPGDASPLHF,TGTGCCAGCAGCGTAGCTCAAGGGCCAGGGGATGCGTCACCCCTCCACTTT
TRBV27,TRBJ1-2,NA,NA,CASSLLGGGTVNYGYTF,TGTGCCAGCAGTTTATTGGGGGGGGGAACGGTTAACTATGGCTACACCTTC
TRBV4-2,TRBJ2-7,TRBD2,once,CASSQVLSSGRATRYEQYF,TGTGCCAGCAGCCAAGTTCTCTCTAGCGGGAGGGCCACGCGCTACGAGCAGTACTTC
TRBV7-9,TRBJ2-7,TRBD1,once,CASSSQGVGYEQYF,TGTGCCAGCAGTTCACAGGGGGTGGGCTACGAGCAGTACTTC
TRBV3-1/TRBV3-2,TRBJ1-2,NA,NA,CASSQGAGGYYGYTF,TGTGCCAGCAGCCAAGGAGCCGGGGGGTACTATGGCTACACCTTC
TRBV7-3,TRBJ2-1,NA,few,CASSLSRNEQFF,TGTGCCAGCAGCTTGAGCAGGAATGAGCAGTTCTTC
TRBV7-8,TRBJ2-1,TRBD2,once,CASVSGTSPYEQFF,TGTGCCAGCGTATCCGGGACTAGCCCCTATGAGCAGTTCTTC
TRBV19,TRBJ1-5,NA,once,CASSVGHYVDQPQHF,TGTGCCAGTAGTGTGGGACATTATGTAGATCAGCCCCAGCATTTT
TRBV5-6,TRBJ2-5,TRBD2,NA,CASSLLSGSLQETQYF,TGTGCCAGCAGCTTACTGAGCGGGAGCCTCCAAGAGACCCAGTACTTC
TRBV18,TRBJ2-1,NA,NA,CASSTGGGAYNEQFF,TGTGCCAGCTCAACGGGCGGGGGCGCCTACAATGAGCAGTTCTTC
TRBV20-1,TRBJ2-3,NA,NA,CSASISSVYTDTQYF,TGCAGTGCTAGTATATCTAGCGTTTACACAGATACGCAGTATTTT
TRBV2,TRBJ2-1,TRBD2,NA,CAGERKREIPYNEQFF,TGTGCTGGGGAGAGGAAGCGGGAAATCCCCTACAATGAGCAGTTCTTC
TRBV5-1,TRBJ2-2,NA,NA,CASSLGGPFTGELFF,TGCGCCAGCAGCTTGGGGGGCCCGTTCACCGGGGAGCTGTTTTTT
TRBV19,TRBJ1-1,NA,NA,CASSIAVGQNTEAFF,TGTGCCAGTAGTATCGCAGTGGGGCAGAACACTGAAGCTTTCTTT
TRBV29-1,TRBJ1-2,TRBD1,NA,CSATGPSNYGYTF,TGCAGCGCGACAGGGCCTTCTAACTATGGCTACACCTTC
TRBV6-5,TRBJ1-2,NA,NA,CASRTGTNYGYTF,TGTGCCAGCAGGACAGGAACTAACTATGGCTACACCTTC
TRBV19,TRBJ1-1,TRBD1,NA,CASSIRQGVDTEAFF,TGTGCCAGTAGTATACGACAGGGTGTAGACACTGAAGCTTTCTTT
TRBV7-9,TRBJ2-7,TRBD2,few,CASSFSGAGANEQYF,TGTGCCAGCAGCTTTAGCGGAGCGGGGGCTAACGAGCAGTACTTC
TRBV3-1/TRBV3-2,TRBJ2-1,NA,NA,CASSQAGGREQFF,TGTGCCAGCAGCCAAGCAGGAGGACGTGAGCAGTTCTTC
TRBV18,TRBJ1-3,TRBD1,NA,CASSPRTGGNSGNTIYF,TGTGCCAGCTCACCTAGGACAGGGGGAAACTCTGGAAACACCATATATTTT
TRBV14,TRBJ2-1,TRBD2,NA,CASSRTGTSGLSSYNEQFF,TGTGCCAGCAGCCGCACCGGGACTAGCGGGTTGAGCTCCTACAATGAGCAGTTCTTC
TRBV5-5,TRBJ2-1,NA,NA,CASSLQLRGPGSNEQFF,TGTGCCAGCAGCTTGCAGCTTCGCGGACCGGGATCCAATGAGCAGTTCTTC
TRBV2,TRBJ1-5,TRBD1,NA,CASSEGQGQPQHF,TGTGCCAGCAGTGAGGGACAGGGCCAGCCCCAGCATTTT
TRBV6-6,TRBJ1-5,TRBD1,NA,CASGQGLSNQPQHF,TGTGCCAGCGGACAGGGCTTAAGCAATCAGCCCCAGCATTTT
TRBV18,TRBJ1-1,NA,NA,CASSRDTGMNTEAFF,TGTGCCAGCTCACGGGATACGGGGATGAACACTGAAGCTTTCTTT
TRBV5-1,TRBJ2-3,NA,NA,CASSLGDLITDTQYF,TGCGCCAGCAGCTTGGGGGACTTAATAACAGATACGCAGTATTTT
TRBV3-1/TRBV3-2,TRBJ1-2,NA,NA,CASSQVTEVGGYTF,TGTGCCAGCAGCCAAGTCACAGAAGTAGGTGGCTACACCTTC
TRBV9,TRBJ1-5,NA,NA,CASSSLGSAGPQHF,TGTGCCAGCAGCTCTCTAGGGAGCGCAGGGCCCCAGCATTTT
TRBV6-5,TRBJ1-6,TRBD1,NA,CASSIYQGASSPLHF,TGTGCCAGCAGTATTTATCAGGGGGCTAGTTCACCCCTCCACTTT
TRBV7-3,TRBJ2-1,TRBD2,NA,CASSSLTSGRDNEQFF,TGTGCCAGCAGCTCGCTTACTAGCGGGAGGGACAATGAGCAGTTCTTC
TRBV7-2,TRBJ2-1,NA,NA,CASSLARDDGEQFF,TGTGCCAGCAGCTTAGCTCGGGATGATGGTGAGCAGTTCTTC
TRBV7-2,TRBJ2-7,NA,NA,CASSFRPPGYEQYF,TGTGCCAGCAGCTTCCGGCCACCGGGCTACGAGCAGTACTTC
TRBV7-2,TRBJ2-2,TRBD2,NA,CASSLSRTSARTGELFF,TGTGCCAGCAGCTTATCACGGACTAGCGCCAGGACCGGGGAGCTGTTTTTT
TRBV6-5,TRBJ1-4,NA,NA,CASSLAATNEKLFF,TGTGCCAGCTCGCTGGCGGCAACTAATGAAAAACTGTTTTTT
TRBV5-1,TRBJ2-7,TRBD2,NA,CASSPGTSAYEQYF,TGCGCCAGCAGCCCCGGGACTAGCGCCTACGAGCAGTACTTC
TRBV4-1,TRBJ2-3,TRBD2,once,CASSTSGRAPQDTQYF,TGCGCCAGCAGCACTAGCGGGAGGGCACCACAAGATACGCAGTATTTT
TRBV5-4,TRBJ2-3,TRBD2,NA,CASSSKLAADTQYF,TGTGCCAGCAGCTCAAAACTAGCGGCAGATACGCAGTATTTT
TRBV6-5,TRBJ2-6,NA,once,CASSSPGRSGANVLTF,TGTGCCAGCAGTTCACCTGGCCGCTCTGGGGCCAACGTCCTGACTTTC
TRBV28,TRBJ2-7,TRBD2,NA,CASSMSGGDYEQYF,TGTGCCAGCAGTATGAGCGGGGGGGACTACGAGCAGTACTTC
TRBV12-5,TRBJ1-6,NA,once,CASGLGGYDSPLHF,TGTGCTAGTGGTTTGGGAGGGTACGACTCACCCCTCCACTTT
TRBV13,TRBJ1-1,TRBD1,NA,CASRAGTGGFTEAFF,TGTGCCAGCAGGGCTGGGACAGGGGGCTTCACTGAAGCTTTCTTT
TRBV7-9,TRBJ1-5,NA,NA,CASSSQGVGQPQHF,TGTGCCAGCAGCTCCCAGGGCGTAGGTCAGCCCCAGCATTTT
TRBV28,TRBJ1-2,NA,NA,CAIAGGHRSANYGYTF,TGTGCCATTGCTGGGGGACACCGGTCAGCTAACTATGGCTACACCTTC
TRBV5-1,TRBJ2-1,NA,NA,CASSLGVSGYNEQFF,TGCGCCAGCAGCTTGGGAGTTTCCGGCTACAATGAGCAGTTCTTC
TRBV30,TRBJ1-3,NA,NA,CAWSTTGDGNTIYF,TGTGCCTGGAGTACCACCGGGGATGGAAACACCATATATTTT
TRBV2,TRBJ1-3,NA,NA,CASSARAGNTIYF,TGTGCCAGCAGTGCCAGGGCGGGAAACACCATATATTTT
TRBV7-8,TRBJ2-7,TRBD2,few,CASSKGAGGSYEQYF,TGTGCCAGCAGCAAAGGGGCGGGAGGGTCCTACGAGCAGTACTTC
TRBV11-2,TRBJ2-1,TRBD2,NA,CASSPLGLAGGRTGEQFF,TGTGCCAGCAGCCCCCTGGGACTAGCGGGGGGGCGGACGGGTGAGCAGTTCTTC
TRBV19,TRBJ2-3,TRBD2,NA,CASTPSGTSGSGADTQYF,TGTGCCAGTACTCCTTCCGGGACTAGCGGGAGTGGGGCAGATACGCAGTATTTT